This T cell receptor beta chain was obtained from a study of identical twins. V lost 3 bases and J 4 bases, leaving 10 bases between the germline ends. CDR3 size: 14 residues. TCRdb fed the 5' RACE reads into MiXCR, producing one record per CDR3 protein. The profile shows roughly 250,000 distinct CDR3 sequences, over 11% of them singletons. This clonotype has at least ten counts. The TCR comes from a woman aged 18-30 years in good health. The chain couples TRBV12-3 or TRBV12-4 to TRBJ1-3; no firm D call. Sequencing was carried out using memory (CD45RO+) T cells sorted from blood. CDR3 sequence reads: CASSLRHLGNTIYF. The CDR3 DNA follows: TGTGCCAGCAGTTTGCGGCATCTCGGAAACACCATATATTTT.